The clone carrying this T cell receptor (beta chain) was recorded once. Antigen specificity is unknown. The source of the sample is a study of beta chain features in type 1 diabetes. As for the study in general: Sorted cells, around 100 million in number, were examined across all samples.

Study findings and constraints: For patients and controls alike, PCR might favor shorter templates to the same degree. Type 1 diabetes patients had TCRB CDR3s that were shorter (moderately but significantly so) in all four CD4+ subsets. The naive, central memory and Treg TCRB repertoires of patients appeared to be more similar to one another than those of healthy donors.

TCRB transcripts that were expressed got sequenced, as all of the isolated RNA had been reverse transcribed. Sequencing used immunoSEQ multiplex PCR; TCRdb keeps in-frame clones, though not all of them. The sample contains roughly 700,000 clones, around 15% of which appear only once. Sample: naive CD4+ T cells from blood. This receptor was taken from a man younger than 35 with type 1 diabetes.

The CDR3 region is CASSPGGLSGNTIYF. As DNA, the CDR3 is TGTGCCAGCAGCCCCGGGGGCCTCTCTGGAAACACCATATATTTT. V is TRBV5-4 and J is TRBJ1-3, with D possibly being TRBD1 (6 bases). Germline CDR1 and CDR2: SGHNT and YYREEE (reference sequence). There are 15 residues in the CDR3. Trimming stripped 4 bases from V and 0 bases from J, with 11 bases between.